This T cell receptor (beta chain) was observed in a study of Graves' ophthalmopathy and Graves' hyperthyroidism. Study findings and constraints: Ophthalmopathy progression cases were predicted by the model with 60% to 71% sensitivity and 72.22% specificity. Thyroid clonotypes that were expanded above 0.001 frequency mostly also appeared in blood.

This CDR3 comprises 14 residues. In germline, CDR1 is SGHRS, CDR2 YFSETQ. Transcripts of RNA were the source for amplifying TCR beta CDR3 regions. RT-PCR was first run with HTBI primers, then multiplex PCR in a second round. TCRdb reanalysed the multiplex PCR reads using MiXCR and keeps one entry per CDR3 protein. The sample lists some 520,000 distinct CDR3 sequences; approximately 15% were seen once. The table lists this clonotype with many counts. The antigen is not known. Mismatch with germline at one junction end may stem from a read error. Pregnancy or lactation, uncontrolled infections and other autoimmune diseases were grounds for excluding patients. Clinical symptoms, serum thyroxine, TRAb, thyroid ultrasound and orbital computed tomography formed the basis of diagnosis.

Input material: blood. The V gene is TRBV5-1, the J gene TRBJ1-1, with no clear D. The source is a woman in her 30s with Graves' ophthalmopathy. The CDR3 DNA sequence: TGCGCCAGCAACTTGGGATGGGGGAACACTGAAGCTTTCTTT. This sequence encodes CASNLGWGNTEAFF.